The sequence of this TCR beta chain was determined in a study of beta chain features in type 1 diabetes (dated by TCRdb to 2016 to 2018). For the wider study: Patients and healthy donors did not differ in mean age, gender distribution, total cell number or subset yield. The study compared the TCRB repertoires of sorted circulating CD4+ T cell subsets in recently diagnosed type 1 diabetes patients with those in matched healthy donors. Across all samples, fewer than 110,000,000 sorted cells were examined, and cell number per subset correlated strongly with RNA yield. Regulatory and stem cell-like memory subsets were obtained from only 8 patients and roughly 8 healthy donors, while naive and central memory subsets were obtained from all 30 or so donors.

The germline V gene (reference sequence) provides CDR1 GTSNPN and CDR2 SVGIG. V loses 5 bases of germline sequence and J loses 1 base, and the interval between the two ends is 8 bases. From its cysteine to its phenylalanine, the CDR3 spans 12 amino acids. Only CDR3 DNA is held: 36 bases, read in frame from base 1. All of the isolated RNA was reverse transcribed with the High Capacity cDNA Reverse Transcription Kit, so expressed TCRB transcripts were sequenced. Deep immunoSEQ sequencing was performed on naive, central memory and regulatory T cell samples, with an average of roughly 4 million total reads per sample. Sorted cells were lysed in RLT buffer, and RNA was extracted using DNase-treated RNeasy Micro or Mini kits according to cell number. To prevent cross-contamination, every cell subset was processed on its own, while patient and healthy donor samples were processed together. TCRB sequences were amplified from cDNA with the immunoSEQ multiplex PCR, producing 87-bp fragments spanning the CDR3 region. The amplicons were sequenced using the Illumina HiSeq platform. The source study handled its data this way. Synthetic template baselines were used to correct PCR bias computationally, reads within Hamming distance 2 were collapsed together, and singletons that could not be merged were discarded. By aligning reads against IMGT, V, D and J genes, CDR3 length, and insertions or deletions at six rearrangement sites were assigned. Within each subset, clonotype counts were normalized to sorted cell number, after which true diversity and Gini coefficients were computed with the tcR R package. Repertoire sharing was quantified using the overlap coefficient calculated on TCRB nucleotide sequences. Out-of-frame TCRB sequences from naive cells were analyzed as a proxy for the pre-selection repertoire. TCRdb stores this immuneACCESS table with in-frame sequences only. Part of the clones is absent; in the studies checked, under half of the shortfall reflects unresolved V genes, and no reason is known for the rest. That table is the source of V, J and clone size, and D and trimming were worked out from the DNA. The sample records 250,000 to 300,000 clones, approximately 25% of which are singletons. The leading ten clones occupy approximately 0.011% of the sample.

What the study reported, not specific to this receptor: A moderate but significant shortening of TCRB CDR3 length was observed in type 1 diabetes patients in all four CD4+ subsets. Shorter templates might have been favored by PCR, but patient and control samples were amplified and corrected together, so both groups would have been affected equally by any skew. Because cDNA rather than genomic DNA was sequenced, highly expressing activated cells could have been over-represented, although no difference in activation and CD3 levels was found between groups. HLA sub-analyses involved small numbers of individuals, so any influence of HLA type on TCRB rearrangement remained unresolved. Patients with type 1 diabetes made fewer insertions and deleted more nucleotides at VDJ recombination sites, implying thymic rearrangement abnormalities. The naive, central memory and regulatory TCRB repertoires appeared to resemble one another more closely among patients than among healthy donors.

Each donor gave one peripheral blood draw, averaging approximately 0.12 L, which was collected into heparinised tubes. A BD FACSAria II was used to sort naive, central memory, regulatory and stem cell-like memory CD4+ T cells with a panel that included CD45RO, CCR7, CD25, CD127, CD95 and CD27. Every sorted population had a purity above 95%. Right away, PBMCs were isolated by Lymphoprep density gradient centrifugation and were stained directly, with no culture step. So that batch effects would be minimized, each experiment stained and sorted samples in pairs, pairing one healthy donor with one patient. This clone has a handful of counts. This clone's antigen is unknown. There are no base qualities to consult, and no much larger clone falls within one base. Additional DNA sequences in this sample encode the identical CDR3.

This receptor chain uses TRBV30 and TRBJ1-1; a tentative D call is TRBD1 (5 bases match). Sequencing was performed on naive CD4+ T cells from blood. According to the study, the label for this sample's cell subset or site signals: true naive CD4+ T cells. This receptor was obtained from a woman aged 25 to 39 with type 1 diabetes. The CDR3 here reads CAWDRGNTEAFF. The bases read TGTGCCTGGGACAGAGGGAACACTGAAGCTTTCTTT.